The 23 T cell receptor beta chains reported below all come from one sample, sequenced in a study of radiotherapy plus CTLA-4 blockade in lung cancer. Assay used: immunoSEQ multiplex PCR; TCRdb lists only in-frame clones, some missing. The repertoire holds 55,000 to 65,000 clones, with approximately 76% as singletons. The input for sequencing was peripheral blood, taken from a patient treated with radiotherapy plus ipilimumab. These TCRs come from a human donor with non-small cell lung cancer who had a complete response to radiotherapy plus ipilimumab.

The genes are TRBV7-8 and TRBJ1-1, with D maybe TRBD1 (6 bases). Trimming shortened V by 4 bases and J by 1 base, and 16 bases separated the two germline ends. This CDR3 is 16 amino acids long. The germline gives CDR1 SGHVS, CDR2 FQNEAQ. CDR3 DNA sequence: TGTGCCAGCAGCTCGCCCAGAGACAGGAAGAACACTGAAGCTTTCTTT. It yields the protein CASSSPRDRKNTEAFF.

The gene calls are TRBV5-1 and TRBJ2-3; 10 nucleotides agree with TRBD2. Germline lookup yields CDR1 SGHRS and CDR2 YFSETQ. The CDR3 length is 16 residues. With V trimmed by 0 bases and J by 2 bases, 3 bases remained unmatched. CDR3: CASSLDSGGTTDTQYF. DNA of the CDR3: TGCGCCAGCAGCTTGGATAGCGGGGGGACCACAGATACGCAGTATTTT.

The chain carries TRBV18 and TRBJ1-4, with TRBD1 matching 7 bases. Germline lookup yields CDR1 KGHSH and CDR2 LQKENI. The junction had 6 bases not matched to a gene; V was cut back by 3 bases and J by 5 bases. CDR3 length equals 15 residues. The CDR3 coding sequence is TGTGCCAGCTCACCTGCCGGGACAGAAAATGAAAAACTGTTTTTT. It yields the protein CASSPAGTENEKLFF.

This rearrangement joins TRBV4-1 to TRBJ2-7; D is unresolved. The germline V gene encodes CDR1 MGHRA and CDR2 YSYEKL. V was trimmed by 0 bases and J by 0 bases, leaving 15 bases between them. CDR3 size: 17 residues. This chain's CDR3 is CASSQDKSDYSSYEQYF. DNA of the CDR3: TGCGCCAGCAGCCAAGATAAGTCCGATTATAGCTCCTACGAGCAGTACTTC.

CDR3 sequence: CSVNRDTEQYF. In nucleotides, the CDR3 is TGCAGCGTTAACCGGGACACCGAGCAGTACTTC. This chain uses TRBV29-1 with TRBJ2-7; the D gene is possibly TRBD1 (6 bases). V shed 5 bases and J shed 6 bases, with 11 bases lying between them. Per the germline V gene, CDR1 is SQVTM and CDR2 is ANQGSEA. The CDR3 is 11 amino acids.

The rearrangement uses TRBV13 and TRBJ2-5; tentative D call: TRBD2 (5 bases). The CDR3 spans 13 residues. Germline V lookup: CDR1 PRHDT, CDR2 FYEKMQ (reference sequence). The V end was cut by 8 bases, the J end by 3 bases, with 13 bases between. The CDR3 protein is CASGEREKETQYF. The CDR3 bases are TGTGCCAGCGGGGAGAGGGAAAAAGAGACCCAGTACTTC.

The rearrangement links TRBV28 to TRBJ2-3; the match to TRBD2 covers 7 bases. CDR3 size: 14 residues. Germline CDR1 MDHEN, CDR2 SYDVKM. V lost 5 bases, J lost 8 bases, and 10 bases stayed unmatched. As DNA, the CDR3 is TGTGCCAGCAGTAGCGGGGATCGACCCGGTACGCAGTATTTT. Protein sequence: CASSSGDRPGTQYF.

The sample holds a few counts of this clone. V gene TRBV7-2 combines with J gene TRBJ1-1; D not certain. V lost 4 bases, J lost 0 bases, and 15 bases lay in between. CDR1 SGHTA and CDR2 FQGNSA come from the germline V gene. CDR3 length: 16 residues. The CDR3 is CASSSRTLNMNTEAFF. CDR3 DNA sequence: TGTGCCAGCAGCTCAAGAACCCTGAACATGAACACTGAAGCTTTCTTT.

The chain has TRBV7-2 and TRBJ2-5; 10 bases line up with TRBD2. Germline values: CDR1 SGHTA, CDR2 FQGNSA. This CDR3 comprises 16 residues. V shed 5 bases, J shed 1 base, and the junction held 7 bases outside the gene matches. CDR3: CASSLFSGGLQETQYF. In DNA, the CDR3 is TGTGCCAGCAGCCTATTTAGCGGGGGGCTCCAAGAGACCCAGTACTTC.

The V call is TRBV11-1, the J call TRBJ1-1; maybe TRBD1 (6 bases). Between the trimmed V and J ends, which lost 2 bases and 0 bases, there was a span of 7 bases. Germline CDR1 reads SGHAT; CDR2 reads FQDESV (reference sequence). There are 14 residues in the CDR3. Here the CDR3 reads CASSLQGLNTEAFF. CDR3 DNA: TGTGCCAGCAGCTTACAGGGGTTGAACACTGAAGCTTTCTTT.

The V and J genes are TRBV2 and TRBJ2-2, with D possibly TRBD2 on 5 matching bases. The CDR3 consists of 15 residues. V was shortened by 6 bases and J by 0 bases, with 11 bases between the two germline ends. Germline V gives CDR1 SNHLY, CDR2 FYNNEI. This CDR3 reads CASRAAGANTGELFF. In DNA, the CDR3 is TGTGCCAGCAGGGCGGCGGGCGCGAACACCGGGGAGCTGTTTTTT.

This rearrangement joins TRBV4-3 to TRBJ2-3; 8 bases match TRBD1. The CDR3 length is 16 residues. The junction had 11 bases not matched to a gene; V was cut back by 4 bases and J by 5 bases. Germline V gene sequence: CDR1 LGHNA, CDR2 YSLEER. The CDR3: CASSRLGQVMGDTQYF. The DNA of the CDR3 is TGCGCCAGCAGCCGATTGGGACAGGTCATGGGAGATACGCAGTATTTT.

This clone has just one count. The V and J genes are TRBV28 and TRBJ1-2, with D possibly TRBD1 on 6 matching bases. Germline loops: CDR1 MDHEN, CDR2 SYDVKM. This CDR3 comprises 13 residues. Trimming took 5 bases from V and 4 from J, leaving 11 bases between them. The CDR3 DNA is TGTGCCAGCAGTACCGTGACAGGCTATGGCTACACCTTC. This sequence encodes CASSTVTGYGYTF.

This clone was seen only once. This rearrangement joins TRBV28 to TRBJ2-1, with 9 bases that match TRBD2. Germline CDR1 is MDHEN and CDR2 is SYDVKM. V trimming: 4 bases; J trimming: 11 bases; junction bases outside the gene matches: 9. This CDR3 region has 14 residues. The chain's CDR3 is CASSSQASGIKQFF. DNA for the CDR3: TGTGCCAGCAGTTCGCAGGCTAGCGGGATTAAGCAGTTCTTC.

As DNA, the CDR3 is TGTGCCAGCAGCTTTAGCGGGGATGAGCAGTTCTTC. This encodes CASSFSGDEQFF. This chain joins TRBV7-2 and TRBJ2-1; 8 positions match TRBD2. CDR3 size: 12 residues. Germline CDR1 reads SGHTA; CDR2 reads FQGNSA. The V segment lost 3 bases and the J segment 8 bases; nucleotides outside the gene matches: 0.

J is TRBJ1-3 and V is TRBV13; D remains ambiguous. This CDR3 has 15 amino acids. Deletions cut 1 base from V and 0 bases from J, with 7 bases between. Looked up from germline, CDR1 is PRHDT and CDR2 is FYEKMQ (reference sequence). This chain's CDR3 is CASSLDRSSGNTIYF. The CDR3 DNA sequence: TGTGCCAGCAGCTTAGATAGATCCTCTGGAAACACCATATATTTT.

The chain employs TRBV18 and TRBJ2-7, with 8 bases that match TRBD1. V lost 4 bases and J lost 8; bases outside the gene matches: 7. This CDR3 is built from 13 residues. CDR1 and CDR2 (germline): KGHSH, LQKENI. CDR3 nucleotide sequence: TGTGCCAGCTCACTTGGACAGGGTCTAAAGCAGTACTTC. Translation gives CASSLGQGLKQYF.

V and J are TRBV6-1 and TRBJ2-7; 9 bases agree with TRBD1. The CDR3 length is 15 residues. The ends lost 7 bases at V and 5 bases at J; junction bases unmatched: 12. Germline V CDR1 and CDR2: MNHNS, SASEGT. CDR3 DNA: TGTGCCAGCACACTCCCGGACAGGGGATCCCACGAGCAGTACTTC. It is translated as CASTLPDRGSHEQYF.

The CDR3 region is CASSLGTSGFGEQYF. The CDR3 DNA reads TGTGCCAGCAGCTTGGGTACTAGCGGTTTTGGAGAGCAGTACTTC. The genes are TRBV5-4 and TRBJ2-7; 8 bases are a match to TRBD2. The germline gives CDR1 SGHNT, CDR2 YYREEE (reference sequence). With 0 bases clipped from V and 7 bases from J, the junction kept 9 bases outside the gene matches. The CDR3 length is 15 residues.

CDR3 amino acids: CASSQLPGTLRSSYEQYF. CDR3 in DNA: TGCGCCAGCAGTCAACTCCCCGGGACACTTCGAAGCTCCTACGAGCAGTACTTC. The rearrangement uses TRBV23-1 and TRBJ2-7; D perhaps matches TRBD1 (6 bases). TRBV23-1 is an ORF for which the function is uncertain. V lost 2 bases to trimming and J lost 0 bases, with 20 bases between them. This CDR3 contains 18 residues.

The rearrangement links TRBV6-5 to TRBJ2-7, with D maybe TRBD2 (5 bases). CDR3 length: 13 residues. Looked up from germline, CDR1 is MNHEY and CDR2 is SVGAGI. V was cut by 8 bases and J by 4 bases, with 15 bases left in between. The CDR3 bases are TGTGCCAGCGGTAGCTACGGGGTTTACGAGCAGTACTTC. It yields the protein CASGSYGVYEQYF.

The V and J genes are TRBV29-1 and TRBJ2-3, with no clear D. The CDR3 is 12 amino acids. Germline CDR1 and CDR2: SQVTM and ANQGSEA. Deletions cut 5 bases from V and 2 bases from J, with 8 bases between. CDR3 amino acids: CSVRLYTDTQYF. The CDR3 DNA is TGCAGCGTTCGTCTATACACAGATACGCAGTATTTT.

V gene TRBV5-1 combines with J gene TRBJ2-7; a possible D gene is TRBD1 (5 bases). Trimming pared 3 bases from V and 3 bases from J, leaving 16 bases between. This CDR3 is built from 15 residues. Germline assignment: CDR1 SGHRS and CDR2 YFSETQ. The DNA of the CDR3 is TGCGCCAGCAGCTCCACTACGACAGTTCGCTACGAGCAGTACTTC. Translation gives CASSSTTTVRYEQYF.